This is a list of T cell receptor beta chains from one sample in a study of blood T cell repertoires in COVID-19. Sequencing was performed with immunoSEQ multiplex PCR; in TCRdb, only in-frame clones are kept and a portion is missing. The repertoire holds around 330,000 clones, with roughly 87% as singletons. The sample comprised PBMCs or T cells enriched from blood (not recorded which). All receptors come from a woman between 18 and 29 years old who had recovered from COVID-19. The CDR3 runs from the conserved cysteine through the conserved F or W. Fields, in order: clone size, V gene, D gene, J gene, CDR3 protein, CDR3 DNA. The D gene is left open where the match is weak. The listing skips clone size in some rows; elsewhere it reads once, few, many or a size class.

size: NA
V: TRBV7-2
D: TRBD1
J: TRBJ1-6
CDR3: CASSPSGGDNSPLHF
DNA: TGTGCCAGCAGCCCCTCAGGGGGTGATAATTCACCCCTCCACTTT

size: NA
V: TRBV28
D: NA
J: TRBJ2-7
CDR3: CASSNTGTGSFDEQYF
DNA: TGTGCCAGCAGTAACACCGGTACAGGGAGTTTCGACGAGCAGTACTTC

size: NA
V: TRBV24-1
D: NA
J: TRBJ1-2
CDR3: CATSGGDFKYGYTF
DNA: TGTGCCACCAGTGGCGGGGACTTTAAGTATGGCTACACCTTC

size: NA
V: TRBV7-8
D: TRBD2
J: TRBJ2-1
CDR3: CASAHRGRKRDEQFF
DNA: TGTGCCAGCGCCCACCGCGGGAGGAAAAGGGATGAGCAGTTCTTC

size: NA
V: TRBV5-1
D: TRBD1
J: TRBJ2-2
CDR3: CASSPWGQGNTGELFF
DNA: TGCGCCAGCAGCCCTTGGGGACAGGGAAACACCGGGGAGCTGTTTTTT

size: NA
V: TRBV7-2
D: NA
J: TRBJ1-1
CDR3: CASSLYTSLTEAFF
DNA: TGTGCCAGCAGCTTATATACTTCCCTCACTGAAGCTTTCTTT

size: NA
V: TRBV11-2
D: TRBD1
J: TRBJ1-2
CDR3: CASSLGTGRGRYYGYTF
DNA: TGTGCCAGCAGCTTAGGAACGGGCAGGGGGCGATACTATGGCTACACCTTC

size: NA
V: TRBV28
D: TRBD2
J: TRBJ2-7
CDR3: CATVGTSGSYEQYF
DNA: TGTGCCACCGTCGGGACTAGCGGTTCCTACGAGCAGTACTTC

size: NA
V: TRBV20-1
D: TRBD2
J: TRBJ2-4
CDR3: CSASSAGVSKNIQYF
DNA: TGCAGTGCTAGTTCAGCGGGAGTGTCCAAAAACATTCAGTACTTC

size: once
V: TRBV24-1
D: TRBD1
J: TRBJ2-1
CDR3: CATEDRARYNEQFF
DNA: TGTGCCACTGAAGACAGGGCCAGGTACAATGAGCAGTTCTTC

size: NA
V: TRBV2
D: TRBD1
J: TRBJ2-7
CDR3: CASSGSGTGLGEQYF
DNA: TGTGCCAGCAGTGGATCCGGGACAGGGTTGGGCGAGCAGTACTTC

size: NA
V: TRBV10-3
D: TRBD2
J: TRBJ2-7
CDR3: CAISVGLAFDEQYF
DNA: TGTGCCATCAGTGTGGGACTAGCGTTCGATGAGCAGTACTTC

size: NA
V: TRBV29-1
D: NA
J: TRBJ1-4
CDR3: CSVGGQTGNEKLFF
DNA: TGCAGCGTTGGGGGGCAGACAGGAAATGAAAAACTGTTTTTT

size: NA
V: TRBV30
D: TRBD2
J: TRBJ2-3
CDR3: CAWSPGTSGFQDTQYF
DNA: TGTGCCTGGAGTCCCGGGACTAGCGGCTTCCAAGATACGCAGTATTTT

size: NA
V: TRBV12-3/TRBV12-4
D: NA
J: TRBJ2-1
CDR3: CASSLDYLVAQFF
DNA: TGTGCCAGCAGTTTAGACTACCTAGTTGCGCAGTTCTTC

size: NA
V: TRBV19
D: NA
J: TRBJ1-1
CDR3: CASSNPFRVAEAFF
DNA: TGTGCCAGTAGTAACCCGTTCAGGGTTGCTGAAGCTTTCTTT

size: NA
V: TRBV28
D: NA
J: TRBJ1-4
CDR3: CASSFSARDEKLFF
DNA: TGTGCCAGCAGTTTTTCCGCCCGCGATGAAAAACTGTTTTTT